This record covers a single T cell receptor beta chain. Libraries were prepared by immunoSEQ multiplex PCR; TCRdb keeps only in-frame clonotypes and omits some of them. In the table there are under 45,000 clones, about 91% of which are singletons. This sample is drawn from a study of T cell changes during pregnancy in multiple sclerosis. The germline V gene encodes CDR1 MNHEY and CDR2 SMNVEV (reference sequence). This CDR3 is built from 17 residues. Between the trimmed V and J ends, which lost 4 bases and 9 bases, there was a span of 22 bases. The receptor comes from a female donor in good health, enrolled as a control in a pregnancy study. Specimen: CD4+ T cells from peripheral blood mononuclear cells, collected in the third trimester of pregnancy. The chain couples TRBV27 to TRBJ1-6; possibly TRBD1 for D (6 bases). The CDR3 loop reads CASSSIVGPGARSPLHF. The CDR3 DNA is TGTGCCAGCAGTTCGATCGTCGGCCCAGGGGCACGTTCACCCCTCCACTTT.